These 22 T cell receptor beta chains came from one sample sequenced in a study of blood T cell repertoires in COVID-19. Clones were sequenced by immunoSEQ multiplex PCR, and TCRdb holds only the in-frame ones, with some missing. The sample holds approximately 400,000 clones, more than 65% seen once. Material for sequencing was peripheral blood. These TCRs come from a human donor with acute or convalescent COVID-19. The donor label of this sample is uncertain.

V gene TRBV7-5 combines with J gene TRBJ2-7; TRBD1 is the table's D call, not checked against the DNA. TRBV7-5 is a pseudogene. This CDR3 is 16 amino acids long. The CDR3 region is CVRSEEGQGETYEQYF. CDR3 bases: TGTGTCAGAAGCGAAGAGGGACAGGGGGAAACCTACGAGCAGTACTTC.

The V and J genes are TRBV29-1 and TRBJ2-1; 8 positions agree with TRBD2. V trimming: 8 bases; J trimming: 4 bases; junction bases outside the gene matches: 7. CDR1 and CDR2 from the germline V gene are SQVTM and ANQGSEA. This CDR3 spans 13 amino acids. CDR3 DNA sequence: TGCAGCATTGGAACGGGGGGGTACAATGAGCAGTTCTTC. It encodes CSIGTGGYNEQFF.

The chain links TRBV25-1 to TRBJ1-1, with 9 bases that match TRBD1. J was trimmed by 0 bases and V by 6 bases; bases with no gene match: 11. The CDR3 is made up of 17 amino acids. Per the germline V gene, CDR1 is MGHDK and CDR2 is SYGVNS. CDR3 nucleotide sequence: TGTGCCAGCAGCCCAGCCGGGACAGGGCTAATGAACACTGAAGCTTTCTTT. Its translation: CASSPAGTGLMNTEAFF.

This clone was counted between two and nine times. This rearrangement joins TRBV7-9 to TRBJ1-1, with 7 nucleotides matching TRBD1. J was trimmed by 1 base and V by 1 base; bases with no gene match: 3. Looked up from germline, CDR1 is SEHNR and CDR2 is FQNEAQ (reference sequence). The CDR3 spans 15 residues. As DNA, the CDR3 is TGTGCCAGCAGCTTAGGAGCAGGGGGGAACACTGAAGCTTTCTTT. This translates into CASSLGAGGNTEAFF.

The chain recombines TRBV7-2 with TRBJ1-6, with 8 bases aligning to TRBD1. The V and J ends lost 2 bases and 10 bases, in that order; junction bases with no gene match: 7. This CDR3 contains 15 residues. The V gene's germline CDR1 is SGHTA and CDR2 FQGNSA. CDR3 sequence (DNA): TGTGCCAGCAGCTTAATGGGGCAGGGGGCATCACCCCTCCACTTT. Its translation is CASSLMGQGASPLHF.

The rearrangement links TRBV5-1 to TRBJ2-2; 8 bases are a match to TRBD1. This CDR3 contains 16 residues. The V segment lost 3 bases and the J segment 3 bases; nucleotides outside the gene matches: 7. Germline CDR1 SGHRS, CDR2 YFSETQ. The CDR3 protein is CASSYRQGWDTGELFF. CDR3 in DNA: TGCGCCAGCAGCTACCGACAGGGGTGGGACACCGGGGAGCTGTTTTTT.

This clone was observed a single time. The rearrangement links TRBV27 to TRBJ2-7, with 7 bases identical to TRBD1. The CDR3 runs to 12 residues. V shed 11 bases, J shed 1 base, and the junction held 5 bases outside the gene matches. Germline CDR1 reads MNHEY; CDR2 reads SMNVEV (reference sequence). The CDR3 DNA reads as TGTGCCTCCTGGACAGGATCCTACGAGCAGTACTTC. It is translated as CASWTGSYEQYF.

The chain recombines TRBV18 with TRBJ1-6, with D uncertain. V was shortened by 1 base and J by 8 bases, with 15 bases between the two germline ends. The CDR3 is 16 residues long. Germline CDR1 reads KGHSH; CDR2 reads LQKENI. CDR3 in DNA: TGTGCCAGCTCACCACGGATACTAGGGCGGGATTCACCCCTCCACTTT. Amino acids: CASSPRILGRDSPLHF.

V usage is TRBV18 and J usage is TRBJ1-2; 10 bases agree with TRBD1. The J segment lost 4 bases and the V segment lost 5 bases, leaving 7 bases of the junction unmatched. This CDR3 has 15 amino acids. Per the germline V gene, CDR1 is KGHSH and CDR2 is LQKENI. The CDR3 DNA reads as TGTGCCAGCTCATCCGCGGGACAGGGGTCCTATGGCTACACCTTC. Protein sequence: CASSSAGQGSYGYTF.

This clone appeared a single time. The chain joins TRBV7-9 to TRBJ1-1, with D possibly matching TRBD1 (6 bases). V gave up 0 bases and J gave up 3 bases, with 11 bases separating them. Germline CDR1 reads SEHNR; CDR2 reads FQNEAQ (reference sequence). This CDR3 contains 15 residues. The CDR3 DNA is TGTGCCAGCAGCTTAGCGGACAGATGGGACACTGAAGCTTTCTTT. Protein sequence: CASSLADRWDTEAFF.

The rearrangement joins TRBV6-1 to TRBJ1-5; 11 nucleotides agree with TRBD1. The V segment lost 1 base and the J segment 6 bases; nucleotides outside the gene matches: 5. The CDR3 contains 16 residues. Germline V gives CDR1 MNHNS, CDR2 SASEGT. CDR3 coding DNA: TGTGCCAGCAGTGAAGGGACAGGGGGCATAGGTCAGCCCCAGCATTTT. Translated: CASSEGTGGIGQPQHF.

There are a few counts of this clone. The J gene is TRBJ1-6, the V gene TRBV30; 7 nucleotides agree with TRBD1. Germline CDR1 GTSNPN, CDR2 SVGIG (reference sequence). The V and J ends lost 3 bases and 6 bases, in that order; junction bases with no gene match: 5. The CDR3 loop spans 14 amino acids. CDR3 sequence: CAWRPGQFNSPLHF. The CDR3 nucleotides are TGTGCCTGGAGACCGGGACAGTTTAATTCACCCCTCCACTTT.

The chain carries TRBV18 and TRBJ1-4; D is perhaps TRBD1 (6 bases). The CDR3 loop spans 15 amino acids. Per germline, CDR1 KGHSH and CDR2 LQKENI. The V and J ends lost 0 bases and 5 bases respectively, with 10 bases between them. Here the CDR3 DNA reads TGTGCCAGCTCACCACCGGGAAGGGGGAATGAAAAACTGTTTTTT. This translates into CASSPPGRGNEKLFF. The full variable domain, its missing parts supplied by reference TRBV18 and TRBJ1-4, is NAGVMQNPRHLVRRRGQEARLRCSPMKGHSHVYWYRQLPEEGLKFMVYLQKENIIDESGMPKERFSAEFPKEGPSILRIQQVVRGDSAAYFCASSPPGRGNEKLFFGSGTQLSVL.

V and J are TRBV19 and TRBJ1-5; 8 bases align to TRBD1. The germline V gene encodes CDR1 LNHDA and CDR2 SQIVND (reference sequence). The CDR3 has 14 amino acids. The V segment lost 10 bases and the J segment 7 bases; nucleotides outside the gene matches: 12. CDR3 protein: CATRPDQGAQPQHF. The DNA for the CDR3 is TGTGCCACCCGTCCGGACCAGGGGGCGCAGCCCCAGCATTTT.

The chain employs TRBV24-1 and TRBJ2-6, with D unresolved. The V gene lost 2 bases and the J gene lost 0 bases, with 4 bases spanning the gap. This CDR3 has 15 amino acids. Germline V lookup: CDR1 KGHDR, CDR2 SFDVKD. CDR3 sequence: CATSDSVSGANVLTF. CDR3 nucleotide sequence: TGTGCCACCAGTGATTCCGTCTCTGGGGCCAACGTCCTGACTTTC.

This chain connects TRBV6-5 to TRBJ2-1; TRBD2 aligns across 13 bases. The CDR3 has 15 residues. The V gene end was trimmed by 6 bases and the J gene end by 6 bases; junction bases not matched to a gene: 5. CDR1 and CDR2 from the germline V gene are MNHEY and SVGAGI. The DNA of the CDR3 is TGTGCCAGCAGACCCGGGACTAGCGGGGTCAATGAGCAGTTCTTC. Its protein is CASRPGTSGVNEQFF.

The CDR3 sequence: CASSWGTNQPQHF. The CDR3 bases are TGTGCCAGCAGCTGGGGCACCAATCAGCCCCAGCATTTT. The chain is built from TRBV7-6 and TRBJ1-5, with TRBD1 as a possible D gene (5 bases). V dropped 4 bases and J dropped 3 bases, with 7 bases sitting between them. CDR1 and CDR2 (germline): SGHVS, FNYEAQ. The CDR3 covers 13 residues.

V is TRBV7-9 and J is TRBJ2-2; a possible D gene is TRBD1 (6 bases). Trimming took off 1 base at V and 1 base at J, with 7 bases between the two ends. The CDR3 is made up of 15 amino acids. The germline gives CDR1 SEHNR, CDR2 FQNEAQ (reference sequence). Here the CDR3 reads CASSLVGGNTGELFF. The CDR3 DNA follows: TGTGCCAGCAGCTTAGTAGGGGGGAACACCGGGGAGCTGTTTTTT.

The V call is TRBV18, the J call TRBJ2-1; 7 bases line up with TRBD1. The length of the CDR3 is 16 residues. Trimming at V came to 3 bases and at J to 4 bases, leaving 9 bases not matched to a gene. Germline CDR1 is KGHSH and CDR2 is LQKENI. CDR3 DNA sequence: TGTGCCAGCTCACCGGGTCCCGGGACAGAATACAATGAGCAGTTCTTC. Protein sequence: CASSPGPGTEYNEQFF.

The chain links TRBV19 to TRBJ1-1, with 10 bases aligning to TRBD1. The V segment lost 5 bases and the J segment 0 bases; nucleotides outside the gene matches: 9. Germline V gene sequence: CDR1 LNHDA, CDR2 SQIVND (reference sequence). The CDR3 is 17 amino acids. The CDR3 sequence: CASSPGTGVGMNTEAFF. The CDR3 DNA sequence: TGTGCCAGTAGTCCCGGGACAGGGGTTGGGATGAACACTGAAGCTTTCTTT.

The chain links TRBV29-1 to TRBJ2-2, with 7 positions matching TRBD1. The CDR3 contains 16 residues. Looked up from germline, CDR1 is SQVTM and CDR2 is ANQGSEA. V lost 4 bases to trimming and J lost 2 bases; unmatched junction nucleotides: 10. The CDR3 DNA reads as TGCAGCGTTGCAGGCCCCGGGACAGCCAACACCGGGGAGCTGTTTTTT. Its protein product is CSVAGPGTANTGELFF.

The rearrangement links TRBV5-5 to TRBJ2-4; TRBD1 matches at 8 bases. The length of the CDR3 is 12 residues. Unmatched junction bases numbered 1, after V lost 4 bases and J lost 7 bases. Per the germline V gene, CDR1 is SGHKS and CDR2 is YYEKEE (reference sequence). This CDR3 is CASSRDRNIQYF. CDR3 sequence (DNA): TGTGCCAGCAGCCGGGACAGGAACATTCAGTACTTC. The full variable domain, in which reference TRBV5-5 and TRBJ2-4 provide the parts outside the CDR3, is DAGVTQSPTHLIKTRGQQVTLRCSPISGHKSVSWYQQVLGQGPQFIFQYYEKEERGRGNFPDRFSARQFPNYSSELNVNALLLGDSALYLCASSRDRNIQYFGAGTRLSVL.